This TCR beta chain was documented in a study of blood T cell repertoires in COVID-19. Germline V lookup: CDR1 KGHDR, CDR2 SFDVKD. The CDR3 length is 14 residues. Trimming pared 3 bases from V and 4 bases from J, leaving 12 bases between. Clones were sequenced by immunoSEQ multiplex PCR, and TCRdb holds only the in-frame ones, with some missing. The table has approximately 670,000 clones, over 80% seen once. Sequenced input: peripheral blood. This clonotype was obtained from a woman aged 18-29 years with acute or convalescent COVID-19. V gene TRBV24-1 combines with J gene TRBJ2-7, with D perhaps TRBD1 (5 bases). The CDR3 loop is CATSDQGDRYEQYF. DNA for the CDR3: TGTGCCACCAGTGATCAAGGAGACAGATACGAGCAGTACTTC.